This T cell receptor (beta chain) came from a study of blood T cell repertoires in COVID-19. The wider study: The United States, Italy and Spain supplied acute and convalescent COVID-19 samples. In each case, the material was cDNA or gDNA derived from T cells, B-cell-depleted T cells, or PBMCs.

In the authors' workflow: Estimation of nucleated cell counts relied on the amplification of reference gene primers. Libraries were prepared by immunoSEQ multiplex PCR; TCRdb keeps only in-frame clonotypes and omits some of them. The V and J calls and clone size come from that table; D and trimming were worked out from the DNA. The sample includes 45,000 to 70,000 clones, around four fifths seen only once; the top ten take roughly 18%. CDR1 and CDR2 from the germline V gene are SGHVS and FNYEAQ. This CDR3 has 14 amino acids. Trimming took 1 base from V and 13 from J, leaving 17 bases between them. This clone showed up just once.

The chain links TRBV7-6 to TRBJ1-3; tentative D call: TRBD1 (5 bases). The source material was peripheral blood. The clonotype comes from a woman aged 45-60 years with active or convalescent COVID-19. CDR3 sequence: CASSLEGQPGAIYF. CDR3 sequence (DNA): TGTGCCAGCAGCTTAGAGGGGCAGCCTGGCGCTATATATTTT.